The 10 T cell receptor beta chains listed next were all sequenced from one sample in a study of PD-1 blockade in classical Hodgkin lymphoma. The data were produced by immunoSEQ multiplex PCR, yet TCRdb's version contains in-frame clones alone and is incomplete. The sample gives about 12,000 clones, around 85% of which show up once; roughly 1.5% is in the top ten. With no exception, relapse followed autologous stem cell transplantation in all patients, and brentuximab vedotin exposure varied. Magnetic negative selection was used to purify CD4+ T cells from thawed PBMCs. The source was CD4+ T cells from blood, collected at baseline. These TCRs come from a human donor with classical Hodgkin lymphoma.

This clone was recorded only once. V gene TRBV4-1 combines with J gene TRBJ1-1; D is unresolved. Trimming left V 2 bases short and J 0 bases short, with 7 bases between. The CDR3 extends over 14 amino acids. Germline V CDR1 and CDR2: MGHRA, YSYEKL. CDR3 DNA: TGCGCCAGCAGCCAACCGACCGTGAACACTGAAGCTTTCTTT. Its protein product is CASSQPTVNTEAFF.

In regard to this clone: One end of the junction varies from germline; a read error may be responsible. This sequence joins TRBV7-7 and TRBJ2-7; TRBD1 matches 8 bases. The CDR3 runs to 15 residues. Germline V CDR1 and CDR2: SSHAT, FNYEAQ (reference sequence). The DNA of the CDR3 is TGTGCTAGCAGCTTAGCGGCAGGGGGCATGTACGAGCAGTACTTC. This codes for CASSLAAGGMYEQYF. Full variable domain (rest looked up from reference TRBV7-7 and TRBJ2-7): GAGVSQSPRYKVTKRGQDVTLRCDPISSHATLYWYQQALGQGPEFLTYFNYEAQPDKSGLPSDRFSAERPEGSISTLTIQRTEQRDSAMYRCASSLAAGGMYEQYFGPGTRLTVT.

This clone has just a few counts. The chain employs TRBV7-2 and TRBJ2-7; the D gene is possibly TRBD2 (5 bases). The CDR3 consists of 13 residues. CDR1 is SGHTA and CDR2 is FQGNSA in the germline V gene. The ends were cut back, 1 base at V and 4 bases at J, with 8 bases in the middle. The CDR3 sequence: CASSLVDSYEQYF. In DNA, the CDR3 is TGTGCCAGCAGCTTAGTGGACTCGTACGAGCAGTACTTC. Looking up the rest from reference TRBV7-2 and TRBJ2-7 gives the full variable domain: GAGVSQSPSNKVTEKGKDVELRCDPISGHTALYWYRQSLGQGLEFLIYFQGNSAPDKSGLPSDRFSAERTGGSVSTLTIQRTQQEDSAVYLCASSLVDSYEQYFGPGTRLTVT.

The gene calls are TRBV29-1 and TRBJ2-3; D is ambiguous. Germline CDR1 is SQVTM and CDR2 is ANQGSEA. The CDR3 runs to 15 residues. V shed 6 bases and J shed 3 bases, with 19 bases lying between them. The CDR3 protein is CSVARNHGLTDTQYF. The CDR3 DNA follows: TGCAGCGTCGCCAGGAACCACGGCCTGACAGATACGCAGTATTTT.

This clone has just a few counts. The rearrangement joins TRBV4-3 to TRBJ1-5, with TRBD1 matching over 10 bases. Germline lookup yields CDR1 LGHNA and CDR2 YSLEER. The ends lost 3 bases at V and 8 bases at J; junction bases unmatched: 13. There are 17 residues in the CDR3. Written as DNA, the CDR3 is TGCGCCAGCAGCCATACAGGGGACAGGGGTGTTATCAAGCCCCAGCATTTT. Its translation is CASSHTGDRGVIKPQHF.

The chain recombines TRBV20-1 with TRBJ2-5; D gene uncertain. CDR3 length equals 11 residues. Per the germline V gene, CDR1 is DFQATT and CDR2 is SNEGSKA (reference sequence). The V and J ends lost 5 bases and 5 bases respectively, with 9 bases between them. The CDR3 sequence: CSAGMGETQYF. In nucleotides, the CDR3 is TGCAGTGCTGGTATGGGGGAGACCCAGTACTTC.

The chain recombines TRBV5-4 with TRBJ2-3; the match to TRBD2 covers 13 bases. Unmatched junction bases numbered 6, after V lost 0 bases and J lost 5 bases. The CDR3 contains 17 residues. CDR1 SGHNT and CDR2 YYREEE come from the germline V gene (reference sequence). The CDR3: CASSLGQGLAGRDTQYF. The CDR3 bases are TGTGCCAGCAGCTTGGGGCAGGGACTAGCGGGGAGAGATACGCAGTATTTT.

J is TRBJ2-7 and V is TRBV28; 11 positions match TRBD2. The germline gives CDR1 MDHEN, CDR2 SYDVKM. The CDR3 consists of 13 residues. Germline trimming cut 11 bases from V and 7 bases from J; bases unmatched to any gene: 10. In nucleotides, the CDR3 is TGTGCCGGGACTAGCGGTCCCTCGGGGGAGCAGTACTTC. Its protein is CAGTSGPSGEQYF.

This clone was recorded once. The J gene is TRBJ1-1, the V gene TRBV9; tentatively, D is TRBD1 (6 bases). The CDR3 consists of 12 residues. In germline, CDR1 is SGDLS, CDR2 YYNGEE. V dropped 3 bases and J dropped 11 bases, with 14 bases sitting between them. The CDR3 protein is CASSALQGRAFF. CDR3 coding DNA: TGTGCCAGCAGCGCCTTACAGGGAAGGGCTTTCTTT.

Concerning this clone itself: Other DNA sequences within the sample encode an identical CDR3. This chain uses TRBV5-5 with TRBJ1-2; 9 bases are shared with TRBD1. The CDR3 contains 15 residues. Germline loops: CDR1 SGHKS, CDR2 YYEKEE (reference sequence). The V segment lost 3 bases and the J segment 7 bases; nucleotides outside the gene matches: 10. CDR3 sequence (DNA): TGTGCCAGCAGCTACCAGGGACAGGGATCGGTTGGCTACACCTTC. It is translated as CASSYQGQGSVGYTF.